The T cell receptor (beta chain) described here comes from a study of control samples from healthy donors and cancer patients. The data were produced by immunoSEQ multiplex PCR, yet TCRdb's version contains in-frame clones alone and is incomplete. The sample yields under 130,000 clones, 83% seen once. Germline-derived CDR1 and CDR2 are SGHTS and YDEGEE. V lost 1 base and J 1 base, leaving 3 bases between the germline ends. CDR3 size: 13 residues. This receptor was identified in a woman aged 45-60 years in good health. V and J are TRBV5-8 and TRBJ1-3; no clear D gene. The specimen sequenced was blood. The chain's CDR3 is CASSLRSGNTIYF. CDR3 in DNA: TGTGCCAGCAGCTTGCGATCTGGAAACACCATATATTTT.